The sample holds a few counts of the clone carrying this T cell receptor beta chain. Its matching antigen is unknown. Trimming removed 3 bases from V and 6 bases from J; junction bases left unmatched: 4. The CDR3 has 14 amino acids. The germline gives CDR1 KGHSH, CDR2 LQKENI. The PCR contained 60 Vbeta and 13 Jbeta primers. Clones were sequenced by immunoSEQ multiplex PCR, and TCRdb holds only the in-frame ones, with some missing. The sample lists roughly 160,000 clones; 65% to 90% were seen once. This sample stems from a study of cytomegalovirus exposure and HLA in healthy donors. Whole-study results and caveats: Researchers reported from a later analysis that most CMV-associated TCR beta chains appeared HLA-restricted. There were some public TCRs occurring in many donors, but most TCR sequences were rare. Accounts indicate the classifier identified cytomegalovirus status with strong specificity and sensitivity.

The sequence derives from a male donor in good health and CMV-seronegative. The sample comprised PBMCs. The chain is built from TRBV18 and TRBJ2-2, with 7 positions matching TRBD1. In nucleotides, the CDR3 is TGTGCCAGCTCACCGACGGACAGGTCCGGGGAGCTGTTTTTT. This translates into CASSPTDRSGELFF.